One and the same sample provided the 21 T cell receptor beta chains below, sequenced in a study of control samples from healthy donors and cancer patients. TCRdb's table, derived via immunoSEQ multiplex PCR, lists solely in-frame clones and lacks some. This table has about 180,000 clones, 90% to 95% appearing once. Sequenced input: blood. These receptors were obtained from a man younger than 45 in good health.

The CDR3 nucleotides are TGTGCCAGCAGCCCGACTGGGTTCACTGAAGCTTTCTTT. As protein: CASSPTGFTEAFF. The V call is TRBV5-4, the J call TRBJ1-1; D gene uncertain. The germline CDR1 and CDR2 sequences are SGHNT and YYREEE (reference sequence). Between the trimmed V and J ends, which lost 4 bases and 4 bases, there was a span of 11 bases. The CDR3 loop spans 13 amino acids.

The CDR3 DNA is TGTGCCAGCAGTAACATACAGGGCCCGAACACTGAAGCTTTCTTT. Translation: CASSNIQGPNTEAFF. V usage is TRBV27 and J usage is TRBJ1-1, with D maybe TRBD1 (6 bases). CDR3 size: 15 residues. Trimming took off 5 bases at V and 1 base at J, with 14 bases between the two ends. In germline, CDR1 is MNHEY, CDR2 SMNVEV (reference sequence).

This chain connects TRBV12-3 or TRBV12-4 to TRBJ1-2, with D maybe TRBD1 (5 bases). V was trimmed by 6 bases and J by 6 bases, leaving 14 bases between them. This CDR3 spans 13 amino acids. The CDR3 sequence: CASRLTEIDGYTF. CDR3 in DNA: TGTGCCAGCAGGCTGACAGAGATCGATGGCTACACCTTC.

The J gene is TRBJ2-5, the V gene TRBV7-8; 9 positions agree with TRBD1. This CDR3 is built from 15 residues. Germline V gene sequence: CDR1 SGHVS, CDR2 FQNEAQ. V gave up 5 bases and J gave up 4 bases; unmatched junction bases: 8. DNA for the CDR3: TGTGCCAGCAGCATCCCGACAGGGGGTCGAGAGACCCAGTACTTC. Protein sequence: CASSIPTGGRETQYF.

The genes are TRBV7-9 and TRBJ1-2; 8 bases line up with TRBD1. Germline CDR1 SEHNR, CDR2 FQNEAQ (reference sequence). V lost 4 bases, J lost 8 bases, and 6 bases stayed unmatched. The CDR3 consists of 13 residues. The CDR3, as DNA: TGTGCCAGCAGCTCAGGACAGGGTAGAGGCTACACCTTC. Encoded protein: CASSSGQGRGYTF.

This sequence joins TRBV4-3 and TRBJ2-1; no reliable D call. The V gene lost 0 bases and the J gene lost 8 bases, with 8 bases spanning the gap. This CDR3 has 13 amino acids. The V gene's germline CDR1 is LGHNA and CDR2 YSLEER. Here the CDR3 reads CASSQDQRYEQFF. The DNA for the CDR3 is TGCGCCAGCAGCCAAGATCAGCGCTATGAGCAGTTCTTC.

The chain joins TRBV20-1 to TRBJ1-3; 8 bases agree with TRBD1. J gave up 6 bases and V 3 bases, and 7 bases lay outside the gene matches. Germline CDR1 and CDR2: DFQATT and SNEGSKA (reference sequence). The CDR3 contains 14 residues. CDR3 amino acids: CSASAGGSENTIYF. CDR3 in DNA: TGCAGTGCTAGTGCAGGGGGCAGCGAAAACACCATATATTTT.

To note about this clone: In the same sample, other DNA sequences code for this CDR3. The rearrangement uses TRBV5-6 and TRBJ1-6; TRBD1 agrees at 8 bases. There are 16 residues in the CDR3. Trimming cost V 0 bases and J 9 bases; bases outside gene matches: 8. CDR1 and CDR2 from the germline V gene are SGHDT and YYEEEE. The CDR3 nucleotides read TGTGCCAGCAGCTTGGCGGCGGGACAGGCGTTTTCACCCCTCCACTTT. Amino acid sequence: CASSLAAGQAFSPLHF. Together with reference TRBV5-6 and TRBJ1-6, the CDR3 gives the full variable domain: DAGVTQSPTHLIKTRGQQVTLRCSPKSGHDTVSWYQQALGQGPQFIFQYYEEEERQRGNFPDRFSGHQFPNYSSELNVNALLLGDSALYLCASSLAAGQAFSPLHFGNGTRLTVT.

The rearrangement joins TRBV4-1 to TRBJ1-2; maybe TRBD1 (5 bases). The ends were cut back, 0 bases at V and 2 bases at J, with 16 bases in the middle. The germline CDR1 and CDR2 sequences are MGHRA and YSYEKL. This CDR3 is built from 17 residues. The CDR3 spells CASSQERDGAGNYGYTF. CDR3 in DNA: TGCGCCAGCAGCCAAGAACGGGACGGGGCAGGGAACTATGGCTACACCTTC.

The chain links TRBV7-3 to TRBJ2-3; perhaps TRBD2 as D (6 bases). Germline values: CDR1 SGHTA, CDR2 FQGTGA. The CDR3 has 16 amino acids. The V end was cut by 5 bases, the J end by 4 bases, with 19 bases between. CDR3 sequence: CASSPRGEMTSDTQYF. The CDR3 coding sequence is TGTGCCAGCAGCCCCCGCGGGGAAATGACCTCAGATACGCAGTATTTT.

The chain couples TRBV29-1 to TRBJ1-2; D not resolved. Trimming removed 4 bases at V and 0 bases at J, with 9 bases between. CDR3 size: 13 residues. CDR1 and CDR2 from the germline V gene are SQVTM and ANQGSEA. In nucleotides, the CDR3 is TGCAGCGTTGGCAAGGCCTCTAACTATGGCTACACCTTC. This sequence encodes CSVGKASNYGYTF.

This sequence joins TRBV18 and TRBJ2-7; D tentatively fits TRBD1 or TRBD2 (5 bases each). This CDR3 spans 14 amino acids. V was cut by 6 bases and J by 3 bases, with 15 bases left in between. Germline CDR1 reads KGHSH; CDR2 reads LQKENI. The CDR3 is CASSWGPTGYEQYF. CDR3 DNA: TGTGCCAGCTCCTGGGGACCTACCGGCTACGAGCAGTACTTC. Combining the CDR3 with reference TRBV18 and TRBJ2-7 gives the whole variable domain NAGVMQNPRHLVRRRGQEARLRCSPMKGHSHVYWYRQLPEEGLKFMVYLQKENIIDESGMPKERFSAEFPKEGPSILRIQQVVRGDSAAYFCASSWGPTGYEQYFGPGTRLTVT.

The V gene is TRBV7-2, the J gene TRBJ2-3; D remains unclear. Germline loops: CDR1 SGHTA, CDR2 FQGNSA. This CDR3 region has 14 residues. V was pared by 3 bases and J by 4 bases, with 11 bases between. For the CDR3, the DNA is TGTGCCAGCAGCTTTGGGCCTTGGGCAGATACGCAGTATTTT. It is translated as CASSFGPWADTQYF.

V usage is TRBV5-1 and J usage is TRBJ1-4, with 7 bases aligning to TRBD1. V trimming: 4 bases; J trimming: 3 bases; junction bases outside the gene matches: 9. Looked up from germline, CDR1 is SGHRS and CDR2 is YFSETQ. CDR3 size: 16 residues. The CDR3 nucleotides read TGCGCCAGCAGCCTACCTATTCAGGGGGCTAATGAAAAACTGTTTTTT. Translated, it gives CASSLPIQGANEKLFF.

The chain carries TRBV27 and TRBJ1-5; TRBD1 aligns across 9 bases. V shed 5 bases, J shed 2 bases, and the junction held 4 bases outside the gene matches. Per the germline V gene, CDR1 is MNHEY and CDR2 is SMNVEV (reference sequence). CDR3 length equals 15 residues. The CDR3 spells CASSTQGAGNQPQHF. The CDR3 DNA follows: TGTGCCAGCAGTACACAGGGGGCAGGCAATCAGCCCCAGCATTTT.

This rearrangement joins TRBV7-2 to TRBJ2-2; TRBD1 matches at 7 bases. The junction had 3 bases not matched to a gene; V was cut back by 4 bases and J by 1 base. CDR3 size: 15 residues. Germline-derived CDR1 and CDR2 are SGHTA and FQGNSA. The CDR3, as DNA: TGTGCCAGCAGCTCTCGACAGGGGAACACCGGGGAGCTGTTTTTT. This gives the protein CASSSRQGNTGELFF.

The gene calls are TRBV5-6 and TRBJ1-3; D is unclear. With 3 bases removed from V and 2 bases from J, the gap between germline ends came to 6 bases. Germline CDR1 and CDR2: SGHDT and YYEEEE. This CDR3 has 13 amino acids. CDR3 in DNA: TGTGCCAGCAGCTCTCTAGCTGGAAACACCATATATTTT. Protein sequence: CASSSLAGNTIYF. The full variable domain, rest sourced from reference TRBV5-6 and TRBJ1-3, is DAGVTQSPTHLIKTRGQQVTLRCSPKSGHDTVSWYQQALGQGPQFIFQYYEEEERQRGNFPDRFSGHQFPNYSSELNVNALLLGDSALYLCASSSLAGNTIYFGEGSWLTVV.

This chain links TRBV7-5 with TRBJ2-7; the listed D gene, TRBD1, was not tested against the DNA. TRBV7-5 is termed a pseudogene. The CDR3 covers 14 residues. As DNA, the CDR3 is TGTGTCAGAAGGAACCACCGGACAGGGCACGAGCAGTACTTC. Protein product: CVRRNHRTGHEQYF.

The CDR3 DNA reads as TGTGCCAGCAGCTTAGATATGGACAGAGTCTACGAGCAGTACTTC. Its translation is CASSLDMDRVYEQYF. The chain links TRBV11-2 to TRBJ2-7; TRBD1 might be the D (6 bases). CDR3 length: 15 residues. Trimming took off 0 bases at V and 3 bases at J, with 12 bases between the two ends. CDR1 and CDR2 from the germline V gene are SGHAT and FQNNGV.

The chain carries TRBV5-1 and TRBJ2-3; 11 bases are a match to TRBD1. Germline values: CDR1 SGHRS, CDR2 YFSETQ. With V trimmed by 5 bases and J by 2 bases, 10 bases remained unmatched. This CDR3 has 17 residues. CDR3 region: CASRHPGQGETTDTQYF. The CDR3 DNA follows: TGCGCCAGCAGACATCCGGGACAGGGGGAGACCACAGATACGCAGTATTTT.

This rearrangement joins TRBV2 to TRBJ2-3; unclear D gene. CDR1 SNHLY and CDR2 FYNNEI come from the germline V gene. The CDR3 length is 17 residues. Trimming stripped 4 bases from V and 0 bases from J, with 17 bases between. CDR3 DNA sequence: TGTGCCAGCAGTGGTCCCCCCCGGGTGCGAAGCACAGATACGCAGTATTTT. The encoded protein is CASSGPPRVRSTDTQYF.